These 23 T cell receptor beta chains originate from one sample sequenced in a study of TIL therapy for anti-PD-1-resistant metastatic lung cancer. Sequencing used immunoSEQ v3. Only in-frame clones appear in the TCRdb table, and some are missing; sequencing was by immunoSEQ multiplex PCR. Of under 70,000 clones detected, 70% to 75% appear once; the ten largest clones hold 1.8%. As to time point: pre-treatment sample, taken before nivolumab and TIL therapy. The sample consisted of blood, taken at baseline. The origin of the receptors is a person aged 25-85 years with non-small cell lung cancer.

The J gene is TRBJ1-1, the V gene TRBV19, with a tentative D call TRBD1 (6 bases). In germline, CDR1 is LNHDA, CDR2 SQIVND (reference sequence). Trimming shortened V by 4 bases and J by 0 bases, and 12 bases separated the two germline ends. This CDR3 comprises 15 residues. The CDR3 coding sequence is TGTGCCAGTAGTAGACAGGACCTCATGAACACTGAAGCTTTCTTT. Its protein product is CASSRQDLMNTEAFF.

This chain connects TRBV5-1 to TRBJ2-1; D may be TRBD1 or TRBD2 (5 bases each). Trimming took off 3 bases at V and 5 bases at J, with 15 bases between the two ends. The CDR3 consists of 15 residues. From germline, CDR1 is SGHRS and CDR2 YFSETQ. The CDR3 here is CASSSGTLGNNEQFF. The CDR3 DNA reads TGCGCCAGCAGCTCCGGGACCCTTGGCAACAATGAGCAGTTCTTC.

The chain links TRBV10-3 to TRBJ1-2; no definite D call. Deletions cut 6 bases from V and 0 bases from J, with 11 bases between. The CDR3 covers 14 residues. Germline V gene lookup returns CDR1 ENHRY and CDR2 SYGVKD. The CDR3, as DNA: TGTGCCATCAGCCAGGACGGAACTAACTATGGCTACACCTTC. Protein sequence: CAISQDGTNYGYTF.

This clone was observed a few times. This rearrangement joins TRBV4-3 to TRBJ2-3; D is ambiguous. V lost 0 bases and J lost 4, with 8 bases in between. The CDR3 covers 14 residues. Germline assignment: CDR1 LGHNA and CDR2 YSLEER. CDR3 nucleotide sequence: TGCGCCAGCAGCCAAGACATGGTTGCAGATACGCAGTATTTT. Amino acid sequence: CASSQDMVADTQYF.

The CDR3 nucleotides are TGTGCCAGTACCCCACAGGGGGCTCAAGAGACCCAGTACTTC. Encoded protein: CASTPQGAQETQYF. This rearrangement joins TRBV19 to TRBJ2-5; 9 nucleotides match TRBD1. Germline trimming cut 7 bases from V and 2 bases from J; bases unmatched to any gene: 5. The CDR3 loop spans 14 amino acids. Germline V gives CDR1 LNHDA, CDR2 SQIVND (reference sequence). The whole variable domain, remainder taken from reference TRBV19 and TRBJ2-5, is DGGITQSPKYLFRKEGQNVTLSCEQNLNHDAMYWYRQDPGQGLRLIYYSQIVNDFQKGDIAEGYSVSREKKESFPLTVTSAQKNPTAFYLCASTPQGAQETQYFGPGTRLLVL.

This sequence joins TRBV5-3 and TRBJ2-7, with D possibly matching TRBD1 (5 bases). TRBV5-3 belongs to the ORF category, with a function that is uncertain. The V end lost 5 bases, the J end lost 2 bases, and 8 bases lay between the germline ends. This CDR3 contains 12 residues. CDR3 sequence reads: CARRKTAYEQYF. The CDR3 DNA follows: TGTGCCAGAAGAAAGACAGCCTACGAGCAGTACTTC.

The table lists this clone with a few counts. This chain joins TRBV6-4 and TRBJ1-2; no definite D call. V was cut by 0 bases and J by 6 bases, with 11 bases left in between. The CDR3 has 14 amino acids. Germline values: CDR1 MRHNA, CDR2 SNTAGT. CDR3 amino acids: CASSDSGGNNGYTF. The CDR3 nucleotides are TGTGCCAGCAGTGACTCGGGAGGGAATAATGGCTACACCTTC.

The J gene is TRBJ1-1, the V gene TRBV5-4; possible D gene TRBD1, 5 bases. V lost 0 bases and J 5 bases, leaving 14 bases between the germline ends. The germline V gene encodes CDR1 SGHNT and CDR2 YYREEE (reference sequence). This CDR3 contains 15 residues. CDR3 sequence (DNA): TGTGCCAGCAGCTTGGTGGGGCCAGGGCGGACTGAAGCTTTCTTT. It specifies CASSLVGPGRTEAFF.

The V call is TRBV7-2, the J call TRBJ2-5; 16 bases match TRBD2. V was clipped by 3 bases and J by 0 bases; unmatched bases: 7. The CDR3 extends over 19 amino acids. Germline CDR1 SGHTA, CDR2 FQGNSA. Written as DNA, the CDR3 is TGTGCCAGCAGCTTGGGACTAGCGGGGGGGCGAGGAAACCAAGAGACCCAGTACTTC. Translating gives CASSLGLAGGRGNQETQYF.

The gene calls are TRBV5-1 and TRBJ1-2, with 10 bases matching TRBD1. Unmatched junction bases numbered 7, after V lost 3 bases and J lost 5 bases. CDR1 is SGHRS and CDR2 is YFSETQ in the germline V gene. The CDR3 is 15 amino acids. CDR3 region: CASSSNTGQGYGYTF. In DNA, the CDR3 is TGCGCCAGCAGCTCTAATACGGGACAGGGGTATGGCTACACCTTC.

The CDR3 spells CASSPPGTLNNEQFF. CDR3 in DNA: TGTGCCAGCTCACCACCCGGGACCCTGAACAATGAGCAGTTCTTC. This chain links TRBV18 with TRBJ2-1; TRBD1 or TRBD2 may be the D gene (5 bases each). The CDR3 extends over 15 amino acids. Germline V gene lookup returns CDR1 KGHSH and CDR2 LQKENI. V shed 0 bases and J shed 5 bases, with 11 bases lying between them.

V is TRBV14 and J is TRBJ2-6; 10 nucleotides match TRBD1. The germline CDR1 and CDR2 sequences are SGHDN and FVKESK. V dropped 4 bases and J dropped 0; count of bases not matched to a gene: 6. The CDR3 length is 18 residues. The CDR3 sequence is CASSPRQGANSGANVLTF. The CDR3 DNA sequence: TGTGCCAGCAGCCCCAGACAGGGGGCCAACTCTGGGGCCAACGTCCTGACTTTC.

This clone has only a few counts. CDR3 sequence (DNA): TGTGCCAGCAGCTCCGACAGTTCCTACGAGCAGTACTTC. It translates to CASSSDSSYEQYF. The V gene is TRBV5-6, the J gene TRBJ2-7; D may be TRBD1 (5 bases). The CDR3 extends over 13 amino acids. Germline V gives CDR1 SGHDT, CDR2 YYEEEE. V was cut by 3 bases and J by 1 base, with 8 bases left in between.

This clone was counted between two and nine times. The chain employs TRBV5-6 and TRBJ2-3, with TRBD1 as a possible D gene (5 bases). V dropped 0 bases and J dropped 1 base, with 15 bases sitting between them. This CDR3 has 17 residues. Germline V gene data show CDR1 as SGHDT and CDR2 as YYEEEE. The DNA of the CDR3 is TGTGCCAGCAGCTTGGCAGCTTCAGGGCTGGGCACAGATACGCAGTATTTT. The encoded protein is CASSLAASGLGTDTQYF.

This clone is labeled as medium-sized (0.01 to 0.1%). The chain combines TRBV9 with TRBJ2-1, with D perhaps assigned TRBD1 or TRBD2 (6 bases each). CDR1 and CDR2 (germline): SGDLS, YYNGEE. The V and J ends lost 3 bases and 6 bases respectively, with 13 bases between them. This CDR3 comprises 14 residues. The CDR3 reads CASSGGATFNEQFF. The CDR3 nucleotides are TGTGCCAGCAGCGGGGGGGCGACGTTCAATGAGCAGTTCTTC.

V and J are TRBV30 and TRBJ1-2; no firm D call. V was trimmed by 4 bases and J by 4 bases, leaving 10 bases between them. This CDR3 spans 12 amino acids. Per the germline V gene, CDR1 is GTSNPN and CDR2 is SVGIG (reference sequence). This CDR3 is CAWKKASYGYTF. CDR3 nucleotide sequence: TGTGCCTGGAAAAAGGCCTCCTATGGCTACACCTTC.

This sequence joins TRBV9 and TRBJ2-5, with 7 bases matching TRBD1. CDR1 SGDLS and CDR2 YYNGEE come from the germline V gene. This CDR3 contains 16 residues. With V trimmed by 3 bases and J by 1 base, 9 bases remained unmatched. The CDR3 is CASSAAEGAIQETQYF. CDR3 DNA: TGTGCCAGCAGCGCCGCAGAGGGGGCGATCCAAGAGACCCAGTACTTC.

CDR3 nucleotide sequence: TGTGCCAGCAGTGGATACAATGAGCAGTTCTTC. It encodes CASSGYNEQFF. V usage is TRBV2 and J usage is TRBJ2-1, with D unclear. This CDR3 comprises 11 residues. CDR1 SNHLY and CDR2 FYNNEI come from the germline V gene. V was cut by 4 bases and J by 4 bases, with 2 bases left in between.

This chain connects TRBV6-1 to TRBJ2-5, with 10 bases fitting TRBD1. Trimming removed 7 bases from V and 5 bases from J; junction bases left unmatched: 10. Germline values: CDR1 MNHNS, CDR2 SASEGT. The CDR3 loop spans 15 amino acids. The CDR3, as DNA: TGTGCCAGCACCTCCTCGGGACAGGGGTGGGAGACCCAGTACTTC. Translated, it gives CASTSSGQGWETQYF.

This clone was found a few times. The chain joins TRBV11-2 to TRBJ2-5; 13 nucleotides match TRBD2. CDR3 length: 16 amino acids. Germline trimming cut 4 bases from V and 4 bases from J; bases unmatched to any gene: 6. Germline assignment: CDR1 SGHAT and CDR2 FQNNGV. CDR3 region: CASSSGLAGEGETQYF. As DNA, the CDR3 is TGTGCCAGCAGCTCCGGACTAGCGGGAGAAGGAGAGACCCAGTACTTC.

This chain joins TRBV28 and TRBJ2-2, with TRBD2 matching 12 bases. CDR3 length equals 15 residues. Looked up from germline, CDR1 is MDHEN and CDR2 is SYDVKM. The V and J ends lost 3 bases and 6 bases, in that order; junction bases with no gene match: 2. The DNA for the CDR3 is TGTGCCAGCAGTTTGCTAGCGGGAGGGTCCGGGGAGCTGTTTTTT. Translation: CASSLLAGGSGELFF.

This chain uses TRBV7-2 with TRBJ2-3; 9 positions match TRBD1. CDR1 and CDR2 from the germline V gene are SGHTA and FQGNSA. The CDR3 totals 15 residues. V gave up 5 bases and J gave up 6 bases; unmatched junction bases: 9. CDR3 in amino acids: CASSLQGASADTQYF. Here the CDR3 DNA reads TGTGCCAGCAGCCTACAGGGGGCTAGCGCGGATACGCAGTATTTT. The whole variable domain, remainder taken from reference TRBV7-2 and TRBJ2-3, is GAGVSQSPSNKVTEKGKDVELRCDPISGHTALYWYRQSLGQGLEFLIYFQGNSAPDKSGLPSDRFSAERTGGSVSTLTIQRTQQEDSAVYLCASSLQGASADTQYFGPGTRLTVL.

This clone was observed a single time. V is TRBV7-2 and J is TRBJ2-3; TRBD1 is a possible D gene (5 bases). Germline CDR1 SGHTA, CDR2 FQGNSA. This CDR3 spans 15 amino acids. V was pared by 1 base and J by 0 bases, with 8 bases between. The CDR3 here is CASSLVRGSTDTQYF. DNA for the CDR3: TGTGCCAGCAGCTTAGTAAGGGGCAGCACAGATACGCAGTATTTT. Full variable domain (rest looked up from reference TRBV7-2 and TRBJ2-3): GAGVSQSPSNKVTEKGKDVELRCDPISGHTALYWYRQSLGQGLEFLIYFQGNSAPDKSGLPSDRFSAERTGGSVSTLTIQRTQQEDSAVYLCASSLVRGSTDTQYFGPGTRLTVL.